The entry below describes one T cell receptor (beta chain). This specimen comes from a study of blood T cell repertoires in COVID-19. In the study overall: Samples taken during acute and convalescent COVID-19 were collected in the United States, Italy and Spain. In each case, the material was cDNA or gDNA derived from T cells, B-cell-depleted T cells, or PBMCs.

The ends were cut back, 5 bases at V and 4 bases at J, with 9 bases in the middle. The length of the CDR3 is 12 residues. Authors' processing steps: Amplification from reference gene primers served as the basis for estimated nucleated cell counts. Sequencing was performed with immunoSEQ multiplex PCR; in TCRdb, only in-frame clones are kept and a portion is missing. V and J calls and clone size follow that table, whereas D and trimming were derived from the DNA. Here the sample spans approximately 200,000 clones, around 83% being singletons. Sequenced input: peripheral blood. V usage is TRBV12-3 or TRBV12-4 and J usage is TRBJ2-7; D possibly corresponds to TRBD1 (6 bases). The sequence was collected from a man in his fifties who had recovered from COVID-19. The CDR3 reads CASSPQGYEQYF. The CDR3 DNA reads as TGTGCCAGCAGTCCACAGGGTTACGAGCAGTACTTC.